The 18 T cell receptor delta chains below were found in one sample sequenced in a study of gamma-delta T cells after stem cell transplantation. TCRdb used CATT to re-call clones from the RT-PCR reads. The sample consists of under 800 delta-chain clones, approximately 12% of them appearing once. Sample: gamma-delta T cells. These receptors were taken from a human donor. It is not recorded whose cells these are; they may come from a transplant donor. This table probably holds off-target reads from a library built for another chain.

This clone was counted only a few times. This sequence joins TRDV2 and TRDJ3; 13 bases fit TRDD3. J was trimmed by 0 bases and V by 0 bases; bases with no gene match: 4. Germline assignment: CDR1 GEAIGNYY and CDR2 EKD. The CDR3 has 20 residues. As DNA, the CDR3 is TGTGCCTGTGACACCGTACTGGGGGATACGAGCTCCTGGGACACCCGACAGATGTTTTTC. Its translation: CACDTVLGDTSSWDTRQMFF.

The chain employs TRDV1 and TRDJ1, with 10 bases identical to TRDD3. Germline CDR1 and CDR2: TSWWSYY and QGS. Trimming cost V 0 bases and J 2 bases; bases outside gene matches: 27. CDR3 length: 24 amino acids. CDR3 protein: CALGELAVLLGRWGILRWTDKLIF. CDR3 bases: TGTGCTCTTGGGGAACTAGCCGTCCTCCTCGGGAGGTGGGGGATACTTAGGTGGACCGATAAACTCATCTTT.

Written as DNA, the CDR3 is TGTGCCTGTGACACGGTCTCGGCGGATACCGATAAACTCATCTTT. Its translation: CACDTVSADTDKLIF. The chain couples TRDV2 to TRDJ1, with D unclear. The V gene's germline CDR1 is GEAIGNYY and CDR2 EKD. The CDR3 contains 15 residues. Trimming removed 1 base at V and 2 bases at J, with 13 bases between.

This clone was detected only a few times. The rearrangement uses TRDV2 and TRDJ2; 9 nucleotides agree with TRDD3. V lost 3 bases and J lost 2; bases outside the gene matches: 6. Per germline, CDR1 GEAIGNYY and CDR2 EKD. The CDR3 spans 16 residues. The CDR3 protein is CACDPLLGDLTAQLFF. The CDR3 DNA follows: TGTGCCTGTGACCCCTTACTGGGGGACTTGACAGCACAACTCTTCTTT.

This clone was detected only a few times. Other DNA sequences of this sample code for an identical CDR3. The chain carries TRDV2 and TRDJ3, with 13 positions matching TRDD3. J gave up 1 base and V 0 bases, and 5 bases lay outside the gene matches. This CDR3 has 20 amino acids. CDR1 and CDR2 from the germline V gene are GEAIGNYY and EKD. Here the CDR3 DNA reads TGTGCCTGTGACACCGTACTGGGGGATACGCGGTCCTGGGACACCCGACAGATGTTTTTC. Protein: CACDTVLGDTRSWDTRQMFF.

This clone has only a few counts. The J gene is TRDJ1, the V gene TRDV2, with 13 bases lining up with TRDD3. The CDR3 runs 25 residues. The V and J ends lost 1 base and 2 bases, in that order; junction bases with no gene match: 30. The germline V gene has CDR1 GEAIGNYY and CDR2 EKD. The CDR3 here is CACDTLNLVGSPVLGDTGWTDKLIF. The CDR3 bases are TGTGCCTGTGACACGTTGAATCTGGTTGGGTCTCCGGTACTGGGGGATACGGGGTGGACCGATAAACTCATCTTT.

This chain connects TRDV2 to TRDJ1; 8 bases align to TRDD3. J lost 6 bases, V lost 2 bases, and 10 bases had no gene match. This CDR3 has 15 amino acids. Per germline, CDR1 GEAIGNYY and CDR2 EKD. This chain's CDR3 is CACDSVGDARYKLIF. The CDR3 DNA follows: TGTGCCTGTGACAGCGTGGGGGATGCGCGCTATAAACTCATCTTT.

The V gene is TRDV2, the J gene TRDJ3; TRDD3 matches at 8 bases. The V gene end was trimmed by 0 bases and the J gene end by 0 bases; junction bases not matched to a gene: 6. CDR1 and CDR2 (germline): GEAIGNYY, EKD. The length of the CDR3 is 19 residues. The DNA for the CDR3 is TGTGCCTGTGACACCGCTGGGGGAACGAACTCCTGGGACACCCGACAGATGTTTTTC. It is translated as CACDTAGGTNSWDTRQMFF.

A few counts support this clone. The CDR3 loop is CACDTVMGMRDRTDKLIF. The CDR3 DNA sequence: TGTGCCTGTGACACCGTGATGGGAATGAGGGATAGGACCGATAAACTCATCTTT. The rearrangement uses TRDV2 and TRDJ1; D is possibly TRDD3 (6 bases). The length of the CDR3 is 18 residues. CDR1 and CDR2 from the germline V gene are GEAIGNYY and EKD. Trimming stripped 0 bases from V and 2 bases from J, with 21 bases between.

The rearrangement links TRDV1 to TRDJ1, with a tentative D call TRDD3 (6 bases). The germline gives CDR1 TSWWSYY, CDR2 QGS. V lost 8 bases to trimming and J lost 0 bases, with 31 bases between them. The CDR3 is made up of 20 amino acids. CDR3 loop: CALTLAPVETWGPYTDKLIF. DNA for the CDR3: TGTGCTCTTACATTAGCCCCTGTCGAGACCTGGGGCCCCTACACCGATAAACTCATCTTT.

This clone has a handful of counts. The chain employs TRDV2 and TRDJ3, with 7 bases lining up with TRDD3. Germline CDR1 and CDR2: GEAIGNYY and EKD. This CDR3 contains 19 residues. After removal of 0 bases from V and 0 bases from J, the junction contained 7 bases not matched to a gene. The CDR3 loop reads CACDTADWGRSWDTRQMFF. Written as DNA, the CDR3 is TGTGCCTGTGACACCGCGGACTGGGGCCGCTCCTGGGACACCCGACAGATGTTTTTC.

The chain joins TRDV1 to TRDJ1; TRDD2 is a possible D gene (5 bases). The germline V gene has CDR1 TSWWSYY and CDR2 QGS. CDR3 length equals 13 residues. V lost 5 bases and J lost 2, with 9 bases in between. The DNA of the CDR3 is TGTGCTCTTGGGCCTACCCCTACCGATAAACTCATCTTT. It specifies CALGPTPTDKLIF.

In this sample, this clone turned up a few times. This sequence joins TRDV2 and TRDJ3; TRDD3 aligns across 7 bases. This CDR3 contains 20 residues. Germline V gene lookup returns CDR1 GEAIGNYY and CDR2 EKD. V lost 2 bases and J lost 0; bases outside the gene matches: 12. The CDR3 loop is CACDSTGDEAFSWDTRQMFF. CDR3 bases: TGTGCCTGTGACAGTACTGGGGACGAAGCCTTCTCCTGGGACACCCGACAGATGTTTTTC.

This clone was detected only a few times. The gene calls are TRDV1 and TRDJ1; 12 bases fit TRDD3. Germline CDR1 and CDR2: TSWWSYY and QGS. The V segment lost 0 bases and the J segment 5 bases; nucleotides outside the gene matches: 10. This CDR3 contains 18 residues. CDR3 protein: CALGELPTGGYRFDKLIF. DNA for the CDR3: TGTGCTCTTGGGGAACTTCCTACTGGGGGATACCGATTTGATAAACTCATCTTT.

Note on this clone: At one end, the junction sequence differs from germline, possibly due to a read error. V and J are TRDV1 and TRDJ1; possible D gene TRDD3, 9 bases. Germline CDR1 reads TSWWSYY; CDR2 reads QGS. The CDR3 runs 23 residues. The DNA of the CDR3 is TGTGCTCTTGGATTCTTCCTACCATACTGGGGGACTCGTATTCCACAGTACACCGATAAACTCACCTTT. This translates into CALGFFLPYWGTRIPQYTDKLTF.

This clone was counted between two and nine times. The genes are TRDV1 and TRDJ1, with D hard to call. The CDR3 has 15 amino acids. CDR1 and CDR2 from the germline V gene are TSWWSYY and QGS. Trimming took 6 bases from V and 0 from J, leaving 14 bases between them. The CDR3 nucleotides are TGTGCTCTTGGCCCTCTGGCACCGTACACCGATAAACTCATCTTT. Translated: CALGPLAPYTDKLIF.

This clone came up a few times. The chain has TRDV2 and TRDJ2, with 10 nucleotides matching TRDD3. Germline trimming cut 0 bases from V and 0 bases from J; bases unmatched to any gene: 3. CDR1 is GEAIGNYY and CDR2 is EKD in the germline V gene. The CDR3 has 17 residues. The CDR3 DNA reads as TGTGCCTGTGACACCGTTTGGGGGATACCTTTGACAGCACAACTCTTCTTT. It translates to CACDTVWGIPLTAQLFF.

This clone was counted a few times. This sample includes further DNA sequences coding for the same CDR3. The rearrangement links TRDV2 to TRDJ1; possible D gene TRDD3, 5 bases. V lost 0 bases to trimming and J lost 11 bases, with 24 bases between them. CDR1 and CDR2 (germline): GEAIGNYY, EKD. CDR3 length: 16 amino acids. The CDR3 region has the DNA TGTGCCTGTGACACCGTGGTTCCGGGGGTAGAGATGAGGCTCATCTTT. It specifies CACDTVVPGVEMRLIF.